This T cell receptor (beta chain) comes out of a study of beta chain features in type 1 diabetes (dated by TCRdb to 2016 to 2019). General notes on the study: Mean age, gender distribution, total cell number and subset yield were not different between patients and healthy donors. A total of under 140,000,000 sorted cells were examined across all samples, and the number of cells per subset was strongly correlated with RNA yield. In the study, TCRB repertoires of sorted circulating CD4+ T cell subsets from recently diagnosed type 1 diabetes patients were compared with those of matched healthy donors. Naive and central memory subsets were obtained from all 30 or so donors, but regulatory and stem cell-like memory subsets were isolated from only 8 patients and about 8 healthy donors.

Each donor gave one peripheral blood draw, averaging approximately 110 mL, which was collected into heparinised tubes. A BD FACSAria II was used to sort naive, central memory, regulatory and stem cell-like memory CD4+ T cells with a panel that included CD45RO, CCR7, CD25, CD127, CD95 and CD27. Purity was above 95% for every sorted population. PBMCs were isolated right away by Lymphoprep density gradient centrifugation and were stained directly, without culture. Samples were stained and sorted in pairs, with one healthy donor and one patient per experiment, so that batch effects were minimized. The High Capacity cDNA Reverse Transcription Kit was used to reverse transcribe all of the isolated RNA, meaning that expressed TCRB transcripts were what got sequenced. Deep immunoSEQ sequencing was performed on naive, central memory and regulatory T cell samples, with an average of roughly 3.5 million total reads per sample. Sorted cells were lysed in RLT buffer, and RNA was extracted using DNase-treated RNeasy Micro or Mini kits according to cell number. Each cell subset was processed on its own to prevent cross-contamination, while patient and healthy donor samples were processed together. The immunoSEQ multiplex PCR was used to amplify TCRB sequences from cDNA, generating 87-bp fragments that spanned the CDR3 region. Sequencing of the amplicons was done on the Illumina HiSeq platform. In the original analysis: Synthetic template baselines were used to correct PCR bias computationally, reads within Hamming distance 2 were collapsed together, and singletons that could not be merged were discarded. By aligning reads against IMGT, V, D and J genes, CDR3 length, and insertions or deletions at six rearrangement sites were assigned. Within each subset, clonotype counts were normalized to sorted cell number, after which true diversity and Gini coefficients were computed with the tcR R package. The overlap coefficient, calculated on TCRB nucleotide sequences, was used to quantify repertoire sharing. Imported from immuneACCESS, the table was reduced by TCRdb to in-frame sequences with V and J called. These copies leave out some clones; in studies compared against another copy, an unresolved V gene accounts for under half, and the cause of the remainder is not known. V and J calls plus clone size are reproduced from that table; the DNA served to infer D and trimming. This sample has tens of thousands of clones in its table, and around 68% of those were observed once. The top ten clones comprise roughly 4.3% of the sample.

The CDR3 starts with the cysteine, ends with the phenylalanine, and has 14 residues. Only the CDR3 portion is preserved as DNA: 42 bases, with reading frame beginning at the first base. Per the germline V gene, SGHRS is the CDR1 and YFSETQ is the CDR2. V is cut back by 0 bases and J by 4 bases, with 3 bases in the junction unmatched. This clone qualifies as medium-sized (0.01 to 0.1%). Its antigen is not yet known. Per-base quality was not reported, and no clone a single base away is much larger than it. Here is what the overall study found, with its caveats: Because cDNA was sequenced instead of genomic DNA, activated cells with high expression could be over-represented, although the groups did not differ in activation or CD3 levels. At VDJ recombination sites, type 1 diabetes patients had fewer insertions and more deleted nucleotides, which implies abnormalities in thymic rearrangement. The naive, central memory and regulatory TCRB repertoires appeared to resemble one another more closely among patients than among healthy donors. Shorter templates might have been favored by PCR, but patient and control samples were amplified and corrected together, so both groups would have been affected equally by any skew. Because the HLA sub-analyses included only small numbers of individuals, any influence of HLA type on TCRB rearrangement was left unresolved. Type 1 diabetes patients showed a moderate but significant shortening of TCRB CDR3 length in all four CD4+ subsets.

Sample: Tregs from blood. This sample's cell subset or site label indicates: regulatory CD4+ T cells. The TCR comes from a man between 18 and 35 years old with type 1 diabetes. This chain is built from TRBV5-1 and TRBJ2-5, with 7 bases matching TRBD2. The DNA is TGCGCCAGCAGCTTGGAAGGACTAGGAGAGACCCAGTACTTC. The resulting protein is CASSLEGLGETQYF.